A single sample is the source of the 14 T cell receptor beta chains below, sequenced in a study of OX40 agonist ivuxolimab in advanced cancers. Generated by immunoSEQ multiplex PCR, the TCRdb table keeps only in-frame clones and is missing some. Of some 100,000 clones listed, around 90% are singletons. The sequences come from CD4+ or CD8+ T cells sorted from blood, collected in a trial of the OX40 agonist ivuxolimab. These receptor sequences come from an adult with an advanced solid tumor such as melanoma, head and neck, liver or kidney cancer.

This clone was seen a few times. The CDR3 DNA is TGCGCCAGCAGTCTGGGACAGCCTTCGAACACTGAAGCTTTCTTT. Amino acid sequence: CASSLGQPSNTEAFF. V and J are TRBV5-1 and TRBJ1-1, with 7 bases matching TRBD1. V lost 5 bases, J lost 1 base, and 8 bases stayed unmatched. The CDR3 spans 15 residues. Germline assignment: CDR1 SGHRS and CDR2 YFSETQ.

This clone was counted a few times. V gene TRBV11-3 combines with J gene TRBJ2-1, with D perhaps TRBD1 (6 bases). Germline assignment: CDR1 SGHNT and CDR2 YENEEA. V lost 7 bases and J 5 bases, leaving 15 bases between the germline ends. CDR3 length equals 14 residues. The CDR3 loop is CASTLGRQDNEQFF. CDR3 DNA sequence: TGTGCCAGCACCCTAGGCAGACAGGACAATGAGCAGTTCTTC.

This rearrangement joins TRBV5-1 to TRBJ2-3, with 7 bases lining up with TRBD2. Germline V gene lookup returns CDR1 SGHRS and CDR2 YFSETQ. The trim removed 0 bases at V and 6 bases at J, leaving 10 bases unmatched. The CDR3 loop spans 16 amino acids. The CDR3 loop reads CASSLGGRADADTQYF. CDR3 sequence (DNA): TGCGCCAGCAGCTTGGGAGGGAGGGCCGATGCTGATACGCAGTATTTT.

This clone came up a few times. The rearrangement joins TRBV5-6 to TRBJ2-1; D is undetermined. The CDR3 runs 13 residues. V lost 0 bases and J 5 bases, leaving 6 bases between the germline ends. CDR1 and CDR2 from the germline V gene are SGHDT and YYEEEE. In nucleotides, the CDR3 is TGTGCCAGCAGCTTGGGCGGAGACAATGAGCAGTTCTTC. It yields the protein CASSLGGDNEQFF.

The gene calls are TRBV6-5 and TRBJ1-1, with TRBD1 identical over 8 bases. The CDR3 has 15 amino acids. Per germline, CDR1 MNHEY and CDR2 SVGAGI. With V trimmed by 0 bases and J by 3 bases, 3 bases remained unmatched. In DNA, the CDR3 is TGTGCCAGCAGTTACTCTGCAGGGGGCTACACTGAAGCTTTCTTT. Translating gives CASSYSAGGYTEAFF.

This clone has just one count. The chain is built from TRBV19 and TRBJ2-3; possibly TRBD2 for D (6 bases). The CDR3 extends over 19 amino acids. Trimming took 6 bases from V and 3 from J, leaving 28 bases between them. The germline V gene encodes CDR1 LNHDA and CDR2 SQIVND (reference sequence). CDR3 protein: CASSNIWAGPSKGTDTQYF. CDR3 nucleotide sequence: TGTGCCAGTAGCAACATCTGGGCGGGACCTAGCAAGGGGACAGATACGCAGTATTTT.

The chain has TRBV27 and TRBJ2-7; D might be TRBD2 (5 bases). V dropped 8 bases and J dropped 2 bases, with 16 bases sitting between them. Germline V gene lookup returns CDR1 MNHEY and CDR2 SMNVEV (reference sequence). There are 14 residues in the CDR3. The CDR3 loop is CASSHQMGAYEQYF. The CDR3 coding sequence is TGTGCCAGCTCCCACCAAATGGGAGCCTACGAGCAGTACTTC.

The rearrangement joins TRBV11-1 to TRBJ2-1; TRBD1 might be the D (5 bases). The V gene lost 5 bases and the J gene lost 4 bases, with 9 bases spanning the gap. CDR1 and CDR2 from the germline V gene are SGHAT and FQDESV (reference sequence). The CDR3 loop spans 13 amino acids. CDR3 amino acids: CASSPGRYNEQFF. The CDR3 DNA reads TGTGCCAGCAGCCCAGGGCGGTACAATGAGCAGTTCTTC. Complete variable domain (other parts from reference TRBV11-1 and TRBJ2-1): EAEVAQSPRYKITEKSQAVAFWCDPISGHATLYWYRQILGQGPELLVQFQDESVVDDSQLPKDRFSAERLKGVDSTLKIQPAELGDSAMYLCASSPGRYNEQFFGPGTRLTVL.

The rearrangement links TRBV4-2 to TRBJ1-1; tentative D call: TRBD1 (5 bases). The CDR3 is 14 amino acids. The V end lost 4 bases, the J end lost 4 bases, and 13 bases lay between the germline ends. Germline assignment: CDR1 LGHNA and CDR2 YNFKEQ. The CDR3 nucleotides are TGTGCCAGCAGCCCGGTAGGGGTGGGCACTGAAGCTTTCTTT. This sequence encodes CASSPVGVGTEAFF.

The rearrangement uses TRBV6-5 and TRBJ1-2; D gene unclear. CDR1 and CDR2 from the germline V gene are MNHEY and SVGAGI. The length of the CDR3 is 14 residues. V lost 2 bases and J 1 base, leaving 8 bases between the germline ends. Here the CDR3 reads CASSYNRVNYGYTF. CDR3 nucleotides: TGTGCCAGCAGTTACAATAGGGTTAACTATGGCTACACCTTC.

The chain combines TRBV30 with TRBJ1-3, with 7 bases that match TRBD1. V dropped 2 bases and J dropped 0; count of bases not matched to a gene: 16. The CDR3 is 19 amino acids. Germline lookup yields CDR1 GTSNPN and CDR2 SVGIG (reference sequence). CDR3 coding DNA: TGTGCCTGGAGTTGGCGTCCATTTGGGGACAGCCGCTCTGGAAACACCATATATTTT. This encodes CAWSWRPFGDSRSGNTIYF.

V gene TRBV27 combines with J gene TRBJ2-2; TRBD2 aligns across 12 bases. This CDR3 spans 16 amino acids. Germline CDR1 and CDR2: MNHEY and SMNVEV (reference sequence). Unmatched junction bases numbered 3, after V lost 3 bases and J lost 4 bases. CDR3 loop: CASSFRTSGTTGELFF. In nucleotides, the CDR3 is TGTGCCAGCAGTTTCCGGACTAGCGGGACCACCGGGGAGCTGTTTTTT.

V gene TRBV6-6 combines with J gene TRBJ2-7, with 10 bases that match TRBD1. This CDR3 has 13 amino acids. CDR1 and CDR2 from the germline V gene are MNHNY and SVGAGI (reference sequence). Trimming at V came to 10 bases and at J to 2 bases, leaving 5 bases not matched to a gene. The CDR3 nucleotides are TGTGCCACCAGGACAGGGGGGGCCTACGAGCAGTACTTC. Residues: CATRTGGAYEQYF.

The rearrangement joins TRBV7-9 to TRBJ2-7; the match to TRBD2 covers 8 bases. Unmatched junction bases numbered 8, after V lost 7 bases and J lost 3 bases. Germline assignment: CDR1 SEHNR and CDR2 FQNEAQ (reference sequence). The CDR3 has 14 amino acids. The CDR3: CASTSWAGGYEQYF. The CDR3 bases are TGTGCCAGCACCTCCTGGGCGGGAGGCTACGAGCAGTACTTC.